This T cell receptor beta chain appears in the sequencing data of a study of shared clonotypes between healthy human individuals. The assay was immunoSEQ multiplex PCR, and TCRdb's table has in-frame clones only and misses some. This table holds about 680,000 clones, roughly 70% found once. Each sample came from a Caucasian adult donor living in Nashville, Tennessee. J was trimmed by 6 bases and V by 6 bases; bases with no gene match: 4. Germline V CDR1 and CDR2: MNHNY, SVGAGI (reference sequence). This CDR3 has 14 residues. The sample comprised memory CD4+ T cells sorted from blood. Subset in this sample: CD45RA-negative fraction. The sequence derives from a woman aged 25 to 45 in good health. The V gene is TRBV6-6, the J gene TRBJ2-2, with 10 bases matching TRBD2. The CDR3 DNA sequence: TGTGCCAGCAGGGACCTAGCGGGAGCCGGGGAGCTGTTTTTT. Translating it yields CASRDLAGAGELFF.